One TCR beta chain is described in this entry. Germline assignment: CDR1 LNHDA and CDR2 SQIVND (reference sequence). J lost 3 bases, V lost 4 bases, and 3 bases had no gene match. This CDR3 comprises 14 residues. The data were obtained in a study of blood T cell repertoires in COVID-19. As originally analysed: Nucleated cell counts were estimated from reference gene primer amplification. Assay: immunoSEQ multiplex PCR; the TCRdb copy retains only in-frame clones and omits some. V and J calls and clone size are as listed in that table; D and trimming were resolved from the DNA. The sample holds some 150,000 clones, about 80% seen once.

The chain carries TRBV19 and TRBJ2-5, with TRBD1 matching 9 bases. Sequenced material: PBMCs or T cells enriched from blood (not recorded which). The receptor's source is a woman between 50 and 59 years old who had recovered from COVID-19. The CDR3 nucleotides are TGTGCCAGTAGTACTTGGACAGGGGAAGAGACCCAGTACTTC. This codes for CASSTWTGEETQYF.